This T cell receptor beta chain was retrieved from a study of OX40 agonist ivuxolimab in advanced cancers. The study, taken as a whole, reports: The specificity for antigen of the expanded peripheral T cells was not determined. Among patients with partial responses at 0.1-3.0 mg/kg, clonal expansion was among the lowest.

Concerning this clone itself: Its target is not known.

Sequencing used immunoSEQ multiplex PCR; TCRdb keeps in-frame clones, though not all of them. The profile covers approximately 70,000 clones, with approximately 88% appearing a single time and around 0.8% taken by the ten largest. This CDR3 spans 14 amino acids. In germline, CDR1 is MNHEY, CDR2 SVGAGI. V trimming: 5 bases; J trimming: 4 bases; junction bases outside the gene matches: 2. The chain combines TRBV6-5 with TRBJ2-1; 10 nucleotides match TRBD2. The source is an adult with an advanced solid tumor such as melanoma, head and neck, liver or kidney cancer. The sample consisted of CD4+ or CD8+ T cells sorted from blood, taken in a trial of the OX40 agonist ivuxolimab. In DNA form, the CDR3 reads TGTGCCAGCAGTGGGACTAGCGTTTACAATGAGCAGTTCTTC. It specifies CASSGTSVYNEQFF.